This T cell receptor beta chain was identified during a study of blood T cell repertoires in COVID-19. Study details: From the United States, Italy and Spain came samples of acute and convalescent COVID-19. Sample material is recorded as cDNA or gDNA derived from T cells, B-cell-depleted T cells, or PBMCs.

Germline-derived CDR1 and CDR2 are WNHNN and SYGVQD (reference sequence). The CDR3 consists of 14 residues. V lost 0 bases and J lost 3, with 5 bases in between. Assay: immunoSEQ multiplex PCR; the TCRdb copy retains only in-frame clones and omits some. There are some 150,000 clones in the sample; around 90% occur only once, and 0.5% to 0.6% lies in the top ten. The chain is built from TRBV10-1 and TRBJ2-2; D remains unclear. Sequencing input: peripheral blood. The receptor comes from a middle-aged man with acute or convalescent COVID-19. CDR3 nucleotides: TGCGCCAGCAGTGAGTCCTATTACACCGGGGAGCTGTTTTTT. Residues: CASSESYYTGELFF.